The 22 T cell receptor beta chains below were found in one sample sequenced in a study of blood T cell repertoires in COVID-19. Method: immunoSEQ multiplex PCR; TCRdb's copy keeps in-frame clones and lacks some. The sample has fewer than 400,000 clones; about 85% are singletons. Sequencing input: peripheral blood. These receptors were taken from a woman under 30 with acute or convalescent COVID-19.

The chain is built from TRBV6-5 and TRBJ1-2; 8 bases are a match to TRBD1. Trimming removed 10 bases from V and 8 bases from J; junction bases left unmatched: 9. This CDR3 is built from 12 residues. In germline, CDR1 is MNHEY, CDR2 SVGAGI. The CDR3 bases are TGTGCCACCCGGGACAGGCAAGGAGGCTACACCTTC. It specifies CATRDRQGGYTF.

The rearrangement joins TRBV10-3 to TRBJ2-2; D not resolved. Germline V gene data show CDR1 as ENHRY and CDR2 as SYGVKD. The CDR3 has 17 residues. V gave up 0 bases and J gave up 5 bases, with 16 bases separating them. The CDR3 sequence: CAISESGSGFETGELFF. In DNA form, the CDR3 reads TGTGCCATCAGTGAGTCTGGTTCCGGTTTCGAAACCGGGGAGCTGTTTTTT.

This clone was detected only once. The chain recombines TRBV2 with TRBJ1-2; 7 positions match TRBD1. Germline CDR1 SNHLY, CDR2 FYNNEI. This CDR3 contains 15 residues. J gave up 5 bases and V 4 bases, and 10 bases lay outside the gene matches. The CDR3 here is CASSAYRDSPYGYTF. CDR3 bases: TGTGCCAGCAGTGCCTACCGGGACAGTCCTTATGGCTACACCTTC.

The chain recombines TRBV12-3 or TRBV12-4 with TRBJ2-5, with D hard to call. Trimming stripped 7 bases from V and 5 bases from J, with 14 bases between. This CDR3 is 13 amino acids long. The DNA for the CDR3 is TGTGCCAGCACAAGAGATACCTCGGAGACCCAGTACTTC. Translated, it gives CASTRDTSETQYF.

Concerning this clone: At one end the junction does not follow the germline gene, possibly because of a read error. The chain recombines TRBV28 with TRBJ2-5; the match to TRBD2 covers 12 bases. The germline V gene has CDR1 MDHEN and CDR2 SYDVKM. The CDR3 runs 15 residues. CDR3 DNA sequence: TGTGTCAGCAGTCCCCTAGCGGGAGGGGGAGAGACCCAGTACTTC. This sequence encodes CVSSPLAGGGETQYF.

The chain uses TRBV5-4 and TRBJ1-2; possibly TRBD1 for D (6 bases). Germline V gene lookup returns CDR1 SGHNT and CDR2 YYREEE (reference sequence). V lost 4 bases and J lost 0, with 19 bases in between. The CDR3 is 17 amino acids. CDR3 sequence reads: CASSPAFGAGANYGYTF. The CDR3 DNA reads as TGTGCCAGCAGCCCCGCCTTCGGGGCAGGGGCTAACTATGGCTACACCTTC.

CDR3 sequence (DNA): TGCAGTGCTAGTTCCGCGGGCTCCACGAATGGCTACACCTTC. This encodes CSASSAGSTNGYTF. This chain links TRBV20-1 with TRBJ1-2; D remains ambiguous. CDR3 size: 14 residues. Between the trimmed V and J ends, which lost 3 bases and 6 bases, there was a span of 17 bases. Looked up from germline, CDR1 is DFQATT and CDR2 is SNEGSKA (reference sequence).

The V and J genes are TRBV19 and TRBJ1-5, with D unclear. The germline gives CDR1 LNHDA, CDR2 SQIVND (reference sequence). The V end lost 1 base, the J end lost 0 bases, and 7 bases lay between the germline ends. There are 15 residues in the CDR3. CDR3 loop: CASSIVQNSNQPQHF. In nucleotides, the CDR3 is TGTGCCAGTAGTATAGTTCAGAATAGCAATCAGCCCCAGCATTTT.

V and J are TRBV2 and TRBJ1-6; D is undetermined. Trimming cost V 2 bases and J 10 bases, with 15 bases left between them. The CDR3 has 15 amino acids. Germline values: CDR1 SNHLY, CDR2 FYNNEI. CDR3 DNA: TGTGCCAGCAGTGAATCAACCGCTGATAGATCACCCCTCCACTTT. It encodes CASSESTADRSPLHF.

The V and J genes are TRBV28 and TRBJ2-5; TRBD2 might be the D (6 bases). CDR3 size: 15 residues. CDR1 is MDHEN, CDR2 SYDVKM, per germline. With 6 bases removed from V and 5 bases from J, the gap between germline ends came to 19 bases. The CDR3 DNA sequence: TGTGCCAGCAGCCGACCCCAGCGGGCGAAGGAGACCCAGTACTTC. This sequence encodes CASSRPQRAKETQYF.

The chain is built from TRBV6-1 and TRBJ2-7; 10 bases are a match to TRBD2. This CDR3 is 15 amino acids long. Looked up from germline, CDR1 is MNHNS and CDR2 is SASEGT. With 2 bases clipped from V and 3 bases from J, the junction kept 4 bases outside the gene matches. The CDR3 DNA reads as TGTGCCAGCAGTGAAAGGTCTAGCGGGAGCTACGAGCAGTACTTC. Translation: CASSERSSGSYEQYF.

The chain joins TRBV11-2 to TRBJ2-5; 7 bases align to TRBD2. Germline V gene data show CDR1 as SGHAT and CDR2 as FQNNGV. The CDR3 loop spans 15 amino acids. V shed 5 bases, J shed 2 bases, and the junction held 8 bases outside the gene matches. The CDR3 reads CASSLRGSQQETQYF. The CDR3 DNA sequence: TGTGCCAGCAGCCTGCGGGGGAGTCAGCAAGAGACCCAGTACTTC. Complete variable domain (other parts from reference TRBV11-2 and TRBJ2-5): EAGVAQSPRYKIIEKRQSVAFWCNPISGHATLYWYQQILGQGPKLLIQFQNNGVVDDSQLPKDRFSAERLKGVDSTLKIQPAKLEDSAVYLCASSLRGSQQETQYFGPGTRLLVL.

The chain couples TRBV7-9 to TRBJ2-7; D call uncertain. This CDR3 contains 12 residues. V shed 7 bases and J shed 5 bases, with 12 bases lying between them. Per germline, CDR1 SEHNR and CDR2 FQNEAQ (reference sequence). CDR3 DNA: TGTGCCAGCACCCAACCTAGTCACGAGCAGTACTTC. Translation gives CASTQPSHEQYF.

The chain links TRBV3-1 (or the pseudogene TRBV3-2) to TRBJ1-2; D is unclear. Trimming cost V 3 bases and J 8 bases, with 13 bases left between them. CDR3 size: 13 residues. Germline lookup yields CDR1 LGHDT and CDR2 YNNKEL (reference sequence). The CDR3: CASSHGSPGGYTF. CDR3 coding DNA: TGTGCCAGCAGCCACGGGTCCCCGGGAGGCTACACCTTC.

V is TRBV27 and J is TRBJ1-1; 7 bases agree with TRBD1. The CDR3 loop spans 14 amino acids. The V and J ends lost 4 bases and 7 bases, in that order; junction bases with no gene match: 9. The germline V gene encodes CDR1 MNHEY and CDR2 SMNVEV (reference sequence). For the CDR3, the DNA is TGTGCCAGCAGTTCACCCAACGGACAGGTTGAAGCTTTCTTT. Translated: CASSSPNGQVEAFF.

The J gene is TRBJ1-2, the V gene TRBV5-1, with D perhaps matching TRBD1 (5 bases). Germline lookup yields CDR1 SGHRS and CDR2 YFSETQ. The CDR3 covers 13 residues. The ends were cut back, 1 base at V and 6 bases at J, with 10 bases in the middle. The CDR3 sequence: CASSLIGEDGYTF. DNA for the CDR3: TGCGCCAGCAGCTTGATAGGGGAGGATGGCTACACCTTC.

J is TRBJ1-1 and V is TRBV30; TRBD1 is a possible D gene (5 bases). The CDR3 is 14 residues long. Trimming pared 3 bases from V and 0 bases from J, leaving 11 bases between. Germline CDR1 GTSNPN, CDR2 SVGIG (reference sequence). Here the CDR3 reads CAWSQGAVNTEAFF. CDR3 bases: TGTGCCTGGAGCCAAGGGGCAGTGAACACTGAAGCTTTCTTT.

The rearrangement uses TRBV11-2 and TRBJ1-4; TRBD1 matches 9 bases. This CDR3 region has 15 residues. CDR1 is SGHAT, CDR2 FQNNGV, per germline. V shed 5 bases, J shed 7 bases, and the junction held 8 bases outside the gene matches. This chain's CDR3 is CASSRTGGAGEKLFF. The CDR3 coding sequence is TGTGCCAGCAGCCGAACAGGGGGCGCCGGTGAAAAACTGTTTTTT.

This chain joins TRBV7-9 and TRBJ2-2, with D uncertain. Germline CDR1 and CDR2: SEHNR and FQNEAQ (reference sequence). CDR3 length equals 16 residues. Trimming stripped 5 bases from V and 0 bases from J, with 13 bases between. CDR3 in amino acids: CASSPVGASNTGELFF. The CDR3 DNA sequence: TGTGCCAGCAGCCCAGTCGGAGCGTCGAACACCGGGGAGCTGTTTTTT.

The chain carries TRBV11-2 and TRBJ1-1; D might be TRBD1 (5 bases). Trimming left V 3 bases short and J 5 bases short, with 10 bases between. Germline V gene data show CDR1 as SGHAT and CDR2 as FQNNGV. The CDR3 has 13 residues. CDR3 loop: CASSFSRATEAFF. Written as DNA, the CDR3 is TGTGCCAGCAGCTTCTCCAGGGCAACTGAAGCTTTCTTT.

V is TRBV14 and J is TRBJ2-7; D may be TRBD1 (6 bases). Germline CDR1 is SGHDN and CDR2 is FVKESK. V was trimmed by 6 bases and J by 2 bases, leaving 14 bases between them. This CDR3 spans 14 amino acids. CDR3 coding DNA: TGTGCCAGCAGGCTGTTTGGACAGCCCTACGAGCAGTACTTC. Residues: CASRLFGQPYEQYF.

This chain links TRBV28 with TRBJ2-4, with 8 bases that match TRBD1. Germline V gene sequence: CDR1 MDHEN, CDR2 SYDVKM. The CDR3 is 19 residues long. V dropped 4 bases and J dropped 4; count of bases not matched to a gene: 18. CDR3 nucleotides: TGTGCCAGCAGTTCCGTGGACAGGGTCAGGAGCTTAGGGAAAAACATTCAGTACTTC. The encoded protein is CASSSVDRVRSLGKNIQYF.